The 5 T cell receptor beta chains listed next were all sequenced from one sample in a study of T cells after yellow fever vaccination (dated by TCRdb to between 2018 and 2021). This sample's treatment or condition label indicates: live attenuated yellow fever vaccine strain. Libraries came from 5' RACE. Sequencing was performed on an Illumina NovaSeq 6000. TCRdb applied fastp at Q25 and MiXCR to the public reads, then kept only in-frame beta chains. Rows merge per CDR3 protein into single entries with the most common DNA and genes. For this sample the table gives about 340,000 distinct CDR3 sequences, of which roughly an eighth were detected only once. 3.2% of the sample rests with the top ten. The specimen comprised CD4+ T cells sorted from PBMCs, sampled 15 days after the yellow fever booster vaccination. Receptors originate from a man aged 18 to 29 who received the YFV17D yellow fever vaccine.

In this sample, this clonotype turned up many times. V usage is TRBV5-4 and J usage is TRBJ1-1; maybe TRBD1 (5 bases). V was trimmed by 1 base and J by 0 bases, leaving 7 bases between them. The germline gives CDR1 SGHNT, CDR2 YYREEE (reference sequence). This CDR3 has 14 amino acids. This CDR3 is CASSLQGVNTEAFF. The CDR3, as DNA: TGTGCCAGCAGCTTGCAGGGAGTGAACACTGAAGCTTTCTTT.

The V gene is TRBV7-2, the J gene TRBJ1-6; no reliable D call. Germline V gene data show CDR1 as SGHTA and CDR2 as FQGNSA. With 2 bases removed from V and 0 bases from J, the gap between germline ends came to 14 bases. The CDR3 loop spans 18 amino acids. CDR3 coding DNA: TGTGCCAGCAGCTTAAGTAACGTTGGGAGCTCCTATAATTCACCCCTCCACTTT. Its protein product is CASSLSNVGSSYNSPLHF.

This clonotype occurred a few times. The chain recombines TRBV9 with TRBJ1-6, with a possible D match to TRBD1 (5 bases). The germline gives CDR1 SGDLS, CDR2 YYNGEE. This CDR3 region has 14 residues. Trimming shortened V by 4 bases and J by 7 bases, and 12 bases separated the two germline ends. CDR3 in amino acids: CASSRDLRNSPLHF. CDR3 DNA: TGTGCCAGCAGCAGGGACCTCAGAAATTCACCCCTCCACTTT.

The chain uses TRBV5-1 and TRBJ2-6; D gene unclear. CDR1 is SGHRS and CDR2 is YFSETQ in the germline V gene. Trimming stripped 5 bases from V and 3 bases from J, with 6 bases between. The CDR3 length is 13 residues. The DNA of the CDR3 is TGCGCCAGCAGGATTGTTGGGGCCAACGTCCTGACTTTC. This gives the protein CASRIVGANVLTF.

This clonotype has ten or more counts. The chain has TRBV20-1 and TRBJ2-3; 14 bases are shared with TRBD2. CDR3 length equals 15 residues. Germline-derived CDR1 and CDR2 are DFQATT and SNEGSKA (reference sequence). With V trimmed by 5 bases and J by 4 bases, 5 bases remained unmatched. In DNA, the CDR3 is TGCAGTGCTGGACTAGCGGGGGGTACCCCAGATACGCAGTATTTT. Translating gives CSAGLAGGTPDTQYF.